The 17 T cell receptor beta chains below come from one sample, sequenced in a study of PD-L1 blockade in urothelial cancer listed by TCRdb under 2017. The library was prepared using the immunoSEQ multiplex PCR assay. In its TCRdb copy, this immuneACCESS table keeps in-frame sequences only and misses some clones. Where compared with another copy, unresolved V genes explain less than half of these, and the others have no known cause. The sample has about 120,000 clones on record, around 89% of them singletons. Of the sample, over 1.5% is held by the ten largest clones. What the time point label conveys for this sample: peripheral blood 6 weeks after treatment start. Sequencing was performed on PBMCs, taken around atezolizumab (anti-PD-L1) treatment. The receptor source for this set is a man aged 55-75 years with urothelial cancer.

CDR3 residues: CASSVDLTQNTEAFF. CDR3 in DNA: TGTGCCAGCAGCGTAGATCTCACACAGAACACTGAAGCTTTCTTT. The genes are TRBV9 and TRBJ1-1, with D unclear. The CDR3 covers 15 residues. Germline assignment: CDR1 SGDLS and CDR2 YYNGEE. Deletions cut 0 bases from V and 1 base from J, with 10 bases between.

V is TRBV18 and J is TRBJ2-2; 12 bases fit TRBD1. Per germline, CDR1 KGHSH and CDR2 LQKENI. With 6 bases clipped from V and 7 bases from J, the junction kept 12 bases outside the gene matches. This CDR3 is 17 amino acids long. CDR3 nucleotides: TGTGCCAGCTCCCCTCGAGGGACAGGGGGCGTCCACGGGGAGCTGTTTTTT. Translating gives CASSPRGTGGVHGELFF.

The chain couples TRBV6-5 to TRBJ1-1; D is possibly TRBD1 (6 bases). The CDR3 is 15 residues long. Germline V CDR1 and CDR2: MNHEY, SVGAGI. V lost 6 bases, J lost 4 bases, and 18 bases lay in between. The CDR3 coding sequence is TGTGCCAGCAGAGCTCTACAGGGAATCGGCACTGAAGCTTTCTTT. It is translated as CASRALQGIGTEAFF.

The chain links TRBV19 to TRBJ2-7; 9 bases map to TRBD1. V gave up 3 bases and J gave up 1 base; unmatched junction bases: 7. Germline assignment: CDR1 LNHDA and CDR2 SQIVND (reference sequence). CDR3 size: 16 residues. The CDR3 protein is CASSMGRDRVSYEQYF. DNA of the CDR3: TGTGCCAGTAGTATGGGCCGGGACAGGGTGTCCTACGAGCAGTACTTC.

The chain carries TRBV28 and TRBJ2-1; 9 bases are shared with TRBD2. The CDR3 spans 17 residues. V lost 6 bases and J lost 1; bases outside the gene matches: 10. Looked up from germline, CDR1 is MDHEN and CDR2 is SYDVKM. In nucleotides, the CDR3 is TGTGCCAGCAGCGGCGACTGGGCGGGGGGGTCCTACAATGAGCAGTTCTTC. It specifies CASSGDWAGGSYNEQFF.

The J gene is TRBJ2-5, the V gene TRBV7-9; 9 bases map to TRBD2. Trimming took 2 bases from V and 4 from J; bases not matched to a gene: 5. The CDR3 extends over 15 amino acids. CDR1 is SEHNR and CDR2 is FQNEAQ in the germline V gene (reference sequence). The CDR3 DNA sequence: TGTGCCAGCAGCTTACAGGCGGGGGGGGGAGAGACCCAGTACTTC. Translation: CASSLQAGGGETQYF. The full variable domain, rest sourced from reference TRBV7-9 and TRBJ2-5, is DTGVSQNPRHKITKRGQNVTFRCDPISEHNRLYWYRQTLGQGPEFLTYFQNEAQLEKSRLLSDRFSAERPKGSFSTLEIQRTEQGDSAMYLCASSLQAGGGETQYFGPGTRLLVL.

This chain links TRBV5-1 with TRBJ2-3, with 15 bases aligning to TRBD2. V dropped 1 base and J dropped 4; count of bases not matched to a gene: 4. This CDR3 spans 17 amino acids. Per the germline V gene, CDR1 is SGHRS and CDR2 is YFSETQ. The DNA of the CDR3 is TGCGCCAGCAGCTTGAGGACTAGCGGGGGGGTGTCAGATACGCAGTATTTT. This codes for CASSLRTSGGVSDTQYF. Full variable domain (rest looked up from reference TRBV5-1 and TRBJ2-3): KAGVTQTPRYLIKTRGQQVTLSCSPISGHRSVSWYQQTPGQGLQFLFEYFSETQRNKGNFPGRFSGRQFSNSRSEMNVSTLELGDSALYLCASSLRTSGGVSDTQYFGPGTRLTVL.

This chain links TRBV27 with TRBJ1-1; a weak D match, TRBD1 (6 bases). The CDR3 covers 17 residues. The V end was cut by 4 bases, the J end by 1 base, with 19 bases between. CDR1 is MNHEY, CDR2 SMNVEV, per germline (reference sequence). CDR3: CASSSRTARSKNTEAFF. Here the CDR3 DNA reads TGTGCCAGCAGTTCGCGGACAGCTAGATCTAAGAACACTGAAGCTTTCTTT.

V usage is TRBV29-1 and J usage is TRBJ1-2, with D possibly TRBD1 on 5 matching bases. V was clipped by 4 bases and J by 4 bases, with 13 bases between them. Germline V gives CDR1 SQVTM, CDR2 ANQGSEA. The CDR3 extends over 13 amino acids. In nucleotides, the CDR3 is TGCAGCGTTGTCTCGGACATCCGCTATGGCTACACCTTC. Its translation: CSVVSDIRYGYTF.

The chain is built from TRBV25-1 and TRBJ2-1; 14 bases are a match to TRBD2. In germline, CDR1 is MGHDK, CDR2 SYGVNS. V trimming: 4 bases; J trimming: 8 bases; junction bases outside the gene matches: 13. This CDR3 has 18 amino acids. CDR3 region: CASSATHGTSGSADEQFF. The CDR3 nucleotides read TGTGCCAGCAGTGCCACCCACGGGACTAGCGGGAGTGCCGATGAGCAGTTCTTC.

The rearrangement joins TRBV11-2 to TRBJ2-2; a possible D gene is TRBD2 (5 bases). V was clipped by 8 bases and J by 6 bases, with 7 bases between them. Looked up from germline, CDR1 is SGHAT and CDR2 is FQNNGV. CDR3 length equals 11 residues. CDR3 in DNA: TGTGCCAGCCCGAGGGCCGGGGAGCTGTTTTTT. Translating gives CASPRAGELFF.

The chain has TRBV11-2 and TRBJ2-3; D is perhaps TRBD2 (6 bases). The CDR3 contains 11 residues. CDR1 is SGHAT and CDR2 is FQNNGV in the germline V gene. V lost 10 bases to trimming and J lost 5 bases, with 10 bases between them. The CDR3 spells CAIGGLDTQYF. The CDR3 DNA sequence: TGTGCCATCGGAGGGCTAGATACGCAGTATTTT.

The V call is TRBV28, the J call TRBJ2-3; tentatively, D is TRBD2 (7 bases). From germline, CDR1 is MDHEN and CDR2 SYDVKM. The CDR3 has 16 residues. Trimming removed 3 bases at V and 0 bases at J, with 13 bases between. CDR3 sequence: CASSFGAGASTDTQYF. The DNA of the CDR3 is TGTGCCAGCAGTTTCGGGGCGGGGGCCAGCACAGATACGCAGTATTTT.

This sequence joins TRBV19 and TRBJ2-5; maybe TRBD1 (5 bases). V was clipped by 7 bases and J by 0 bases, with 12 bases between them. The CDR3 extends over 14 amino acids. Germline V gives CDR1 LNHDA, CDR2 SQIVND (reference sequence). The CDR3 here is CASNMDKYQETQYF. The CDR3 coding sequence is TGTGCCAGTAATATGGACAAGTACCAAGAGACCCAGTACTTC.

The chain employs TRBV28 and TRBJ2-4, with 12 bases aligning to TRBD2. V lost 4 bases to trimming and J lost 6 bases; unmatched junction nucleotides: 1. Germline-derived CDR1 and CDR2 are MDHEN and SYDVKM. The CDR3 loop spans 14 amino acids. Written as DNA, the CDR3 is TGTGCCAGCAGTTGGGGACTAGCGGGAAACATTCAGTACTTC. Encoded protein: CASSWGLAGNIQYF.

This clone was picked up a small number of times. The V call is TRBV9, the J call TRBJ2-7; 10 bases are a match to TRBD1. J gave up 5 bases and V 3 bases, and 8 bases lay outside the gene matches. The germline V gene encodes CDR1 SGDLS and CDR2 YYNGEE. The CDR3 length is 15 residues. In DNA form, the CDR3 reads TGTGCCAGCAGCGGTCCGGGACAGGGGAGTAACGAGCAGTACTTC. This gives the protein CASSGPGQGSNEQYF. Filled out from reference TRBV9 and TRBJ2-7, the complete variable domain reads DSGVTQTPKHLITATGQRVTLRCSPRSGDLSVYWYQQSLDQGLQFLIQYYNGEERAKGNILERFSAQQFPDLHSELNLSSLELGDSALYFCASSGPGQGSNEQYFGPGTRLTVT.

The CDR3 spells CASSLGWLTSGGYNEQFF. In DNA form, the CDR3 reads TGTGCCAGCAGCCTTGGGTGGCTGACTAGCGGTGGCTACAATGAGCAGTTCTTC. V gene TRBV5-4 combines with J gene TRBJ2-1, with 9 bases aligning to TRBD2. Germline CDR1 is SGHNT and CDR2 is YYREEE (reference sequence). This CDR3 has 18 residues. J gave up 3 bases and V 4 bases, and 14 bases lay outside the gene matches.